The rows below give T cell receptor beta chains drawn from one sample of a study of CD8 T cells in ankylosing spondylitis. TCRdb redid the calling of the 5' RACE reads with MiXCR, one entry per CDR3 protein. The sample carries about 840,000 distinct CDR3 sequences, approximately 12% recorded once. The specimen sequenced was blood, either unsorted or a sorted T cell fraction (not recorded which). These receptor sequences come from a male donor with ankylosing spondylitis. CDR3s include the opening cysteine and the closing phenylalanine or tryptophan.

v_gene	j_gene	CDR3aa
TRBV10-3	TRBJ2-1	CAISPTGYNEQFF
TRBV12-3/TRBV12-4	TRBJ1-2	CASSAEGLRGYTF
TRBV7-8	TRBJ2-4	CASSLFAGGRNIQYF
TRBV7-3	TRBJ2-1	CASSSTRGGSYNEQFF
TRBV5-8	TRBJ2-1	CASSPGVSGEYNEQFF
TRBV10-3	TRBJ2-3	CAISESFLAGGSDTQYF
TRBV20-1	TRBJ2-3	CSATSSGRTDTQYF
TRBV12-3/TRBV12-4	TRBJ1-6	CASSLLGGERSPLHF
TRBV5-1	TRBJ1-6	CASSRDRVGNSPLHF
TRBV20-1	TRBJ2-7	CSARGGRNEQYF
TRBV7-2	TRBJ2-7	CASSLAFRGSSYEQYF
TRBV7-2	TRBJ2-2	CASSLVLAGSSGELFF
TRBV3-1	TRBJ1-2	CASSPSEGAGYGYTF
TRBV18	TRBJ2-5	CASSPTVPQETQYF
TRBV20-1	TRBJ1-5	CSARDVGRDSNQPQHF
TRBV20-1	TRBJ2-1	CSAHGTSGGSSYNEQFF
TRBV6-2/TRBV6-3	TRBJ2-4	CASKREGNIQYF
TRBV4-1	TRBJ1-6	CASSQEDRRTDSNSPLHF
TRBV2	TRBJ2-1	CASSEGTRYNEQFF
TRBV28	TRBJ1-1	CASSLTRDRNTEAFF
TRBV29-1	TRBJ2-1	CSSRDGGYNEQFF
TRBV7-9	TRBJ1-3	CASSTDRADRNTIYF
TRBV7-2	TRBJ1-4	CASSPVGRRHEKLFF
TRBV7-9	TRBJ2-1	CASSPDRGVPNEQFF
TRBV9	TRBJ2-3	CASSPLPPMTGLSDTQYF
TRBV7-8	TRBJ2-1	CASSRGAWMYDEQFF
TRBV6-1	TRBJ2-7	CASTSQKARGYEQYF
TRBV24-1	TRBJ2-1	CATSVAGQGWKSNEQFF
TRBV18	TRBJ2-1	CASSPEVPGAREQFF
TRBV5-1	TRBJ2-2	CASTQLAGGGTGELFF
TRBV6-2/TRBV6-3	TRBJ2-7	CASRETGTVYEQYF